The 8 T cell receptor beta chains presented below share a single source sample, sequenced in a study of blood T cell repertoires in COVID-19 (TCRdb year 2020). Receptor amplification or capture employed the immunoSEQ multiplex PCR assay. Not all clones reach the TCRdb copy of this immuneACCESS table, which keeps in-frame sequences only. Checked studies attribute under half of the gap to unresolved V genes and leave the rest unexplained. The sample records tens of thousands of clones, about 80% of which are singletons. Approximately 7% of the sample is held by the ten biggest clonotypes. Sequencing was done on a sample of peripheral blood. These receptors came from a man aged 25-45 years with COVID-19, enrolled during active disease.

This rearrangement joins TRBV6-6 to TRBJ1-1; 8 bases fit TRBD1. The V gene's germline CDR1 is MNHNY and CDR2 SVGAGI (reference sequence). The CDR3 has 15 residues. V trimming: 8 bases; J trimming: 6 bases; junction bases outside the gene matches: 14. As DNA, the CDR3 is TGTGCCAGCGTCTGGGACAGGAGTTCTGTGGCTGAAGCTTTCTTT. Its protein product is CASVWDRSSVAEAFF.

The chain uses TRBV7-6 and TRBJ2-7; 10 nucleotides line up with TRBD1. V shed 5 bases, J shed 4 bases, and the junction held 8 bases outside the gene matches. Germline V CDR1 and CDR2: SGHVS, FNYEAQ. This CDR3 has 15 residues. The CDR3 here is CASSPMTGGVYEQYF. The CDR3 bases are TGTGCCAGCAGCCCAATGACAGGGGGCGTTTACGAGCAGTACTTC.

This sequence joins TRBV12-3 or TRBV12-4 and TRBJ2-7, with D perhaps TRBD2 (5 bases). The CDR3 has 12 amino acids. The V and J ends lost 0 bases and 7 bases respectively, with 7 bases between them. CDR3 amino acids: CASSLATGEQYF. The CDR3 DNA reads TGTGCCAGCAGTTTAGCTACGGGGGAGCAGTACTTC.

The chain uses TRBV6-1 and TRBJ2-2; perhaps TRBD2 as D (7 bases). V was cut by 2 bases and J by 3 bases, with 10 bases left in between. CDR3 size: 15 residues. Per the germline V gene, CDR1 is MNHNS and CDR2 is SASEGT. The CDR3 DNA follows: TGTGCCAGCAGTGAACGGGGGGCAGACACCGGGGAGCTGTTTTTT. Translated: CASSERGADTGELFF.

The chain employs TRBV28 and TRBJ1-5, with D possibly matching TRBD1 (5 bases). V gave up 6 bases and J gave up 4 bases, with 13 bases separating them. This CDR3 has 14 residues. Germline CDR1 reads MDHEN; CDR2 reads SYDVKM. CDR3 coding DNA: TGTGCCAGCAGATCAGACAGTAAAAATCAGCCCCAGCATTTT. Its protein product is CASRSDSKNQPQHF.

Of note for this clone: The same CDR3 is also encoded by other DNA sequences in this sample. The chain is built from TRBV6-1 and TRBJ1-5; D gene unclear. The CDR3 loop spans 13 amino acids. Trimming left V 2 bases short and J 4 bases short, with 6 bases between. CDR1 MNHNS and CDR2 SASEGT come from the germline V gene. The CDR3 nucleotides read TGTGCCAGCAGTGAACAGGTGAATCAGCCCCAGCATTTT. Amino acids: CASSEQVNQPQHF.

The chain combines TRBV7-9 with TRBJ2-5; TRBD1 is a possible D gene (7 bases). CDR3 size: 13 residues. The V end lost 5 bases, the J end lost 3 bases, and 10 bases lay between the germline ends. Germline assignment: CDR1 SEHNR and CDR2 FQNEAQ (reference sequence). The CDR3 region has the DNA TGTGCCAGCAGCGGAGGGACAGAAGAGACCCAGTACTTC. Protein: CASSGGTEETQYF.

The rearrangement links TRBV6-5 to TRBJ1-6; a possible D gene is TRBD1 (5 bases). The V gene's germline CDR1 is MNHEY and CDR2 SVGAGI. The ends were cut back, 2 bases at V and 8 bases at J, with 13 bases in the middle. This CDR3 spans 15 amino acids. The DNA of the CDR3 is TGTGCCAGCAGTTACCTTGCTGGGGCGGATTCACCCCTCCACTTT. Protein sequence: CASSYLAGADSPLHF.